This note documents a single T cell receptor beta chain sequence. What antigen it recognizes has not been identified. No base qualities exist here, and no much larger clone lies one base off it. TCRbeta CDR3 regions were amplified from genomic DNA by means of the immunoSEQ Assay, a bias-controlled multiplex PCR. The paper's processing steps were these. Within the assay, amplification of reference gene primers was used to estimate how many nucleated cells each sample contained. To quantify the absolute abundance of each unique TCRbeta CDR3 rearrangement, sequence reads were collapsed and filtered. For each sample, productive Simpson clonality was calculated as the square root of Simpson's diversity index across productive rearrangements. The clones in this table, taken by TCRdb from immuneACCESS, are in-frame only. Not every clone is retained; where verified, under half of the shortfall comes from an unresolved V gene, and the cause of the rest is unknown. Clonal size and the V and J genes are those of that table, whereas D and trimming came from the DNA. The sample table holds 150,000 to 200,000 clones, of which over 80% were seen once. The ten largest make up about 10% of the sample.

Including cysteine and phenylalanine, the CDR3 has 14 amino acids. CDR3 DNA is the only sequence kept; it has 42 bases, read in frame from the first base. At the junction V is shortened by 8 bases and J by 0 bases; bases outside the gene matches: 7. The germline V gene encodes CDR1 SNHLY and CDR2 FYNNEI. The collaborating institutions used their own protocols to collect whole blood in K2EDTA tubes. For TCRbeta analysis, collaborator samples were shipped as frozen whole blood, as isolated PBMCs, or as DNA extracted from either sample type. The data originate from a study of blood T cell repertoires in COVID-19 (dated by TCRdb to 2018 to 2020). Background on the whole study: Samples from collaborators originated in the United States, Italy and Spain and spanned both the acute and convalescent phases of COVID-19. The dataset comprised deeply sampled blood TCRbeta repertoires from subjects exposed to, actively infected with, or recovered from COVID-19. The prospective study material was composed of cDNA or gDNA derived from T cells, B-cell-depleted T cells, or PBMCs. Samples were obtained from the ongoing ImmuneRACE study (first 160 participants) and from 1,200 or so subjects provided by 6 global collaborators. A freely available public database, intended as a resource for researchers studying the immune response to SARS-CoV-2, is where the repertoires were released. A de-identified subject ID, COVID-19 status, age in years and sex were almost always included in the sample metadata. Where available, HLA class I and class II types were taken from metadata supplied by the sample provider and were not determined by assay-based typing. Study-wide conclusions, independent of this receptor: How much clinical and demographic metadata was included differed by source and by participant, and the metadata was provided uncurated.

The rearrangement joined TRBV2 to TRBJ2-7; TRBD2 fits 7 bases in the junction. This clonotype was sampled from a woman of 80 years or more with active or convalescent COVID-19. Material for sequencing was peripheral blood. CDR3 reads: CASREGLVSYEQYF. The DNA sequence reads TGTGCCAGCCGGGAAGGACTAGTCTCCTACGAGCAGTACTTC.